The rows below give T cell receptor beta chains drawn from one sample of a study of blood T cell repertoires in COVID-19. The data were produced by immunoSEQ multiplex PCR, yet TCRdb's version contains in-frame clones alone and is incomplete. This table has some 270,000 clones, 70% to 90% appearing once. Input material: PBMCs or T cells enriched from blood (not recorded which). The receptors were gathered from a young woman with acute COVID-19. Each CDR3 is given with its conserved first and last residue. The D gene is left open where the match is weak. For some rows the clone size is stated as once, few or many, or as a class when expanded; others skip it.

TRBD2,NA,TRBJ2-2,TRBV14,CASSPTSGRGIDGELFF,TGTGCCAGCAGCCCTACTAGCGGGAGAGGGATTGACGGGGAGCTGTTTTTT
NA,once,TRBJ2-7,TRBV11-2,CASSLDHYEQYF,TGTGCCAGCAGCTTAGATCACTACGAGCAGTACTTC
TRBD1,NA,TRBJ1-6,TRBV28,CASSPYFRTGALSYSPLHF,TGTGCCAGCAGTCCTTACTTCCGGACAGGGGCCCTTTCTTATTCACCCCTCCACTTT
TRBD1,once,TRBJ2-7,TRBV7-9,CASSKGQGSHEQYF,TGTGCCAGCAGCAAGGGACAGGGGAGCCACGAGCAGTACTTC
TRBD2,NA,TRBJ2-1,TRBV27,CASSATPGGYNEQFF,TGTGCCAGCAGTGCTACACCGGGAGGCTACAATGAGCAGTTCTTC
NA,NA,TRBJ2-3,TRBV29-1,CSVDSPRQGGDTQYF,TGCAGCGTTGATTCACCGAGACAGGGAGGAGATACGCAGTATTTT
TRBD2,NA,TRBJ2-5,TRBV6-2/TRBV6-3,CASSYLRTSGQETQYF,TGTGCCAGCAGTTACCTTCGGACTAGCGGGCAAGAGACCCAGTACTTC
NA,once,TRBJ2-2,TRBV24-1,CATSDPTGRPSETGELFF,TGTGCCACCAGTGACCCCACAGGGCGCCCGTCAGAGACCGGGGAGCTGTTTTTT
NA,NA,TRBJ1-2,TRBV4-1,CASSPEELFRGRSGYTF,TGCGCCAGCAGCCCGGAGGAATTGTTCAGGGGTCGGAGTGGCTACACCTTC
NA,NA,TRBJ2-3,TRBV27,CASSLWAGHEGDTQYF,TGTGCCAGCAGTTTATGGGCAGGGCACGAAGGGGATACGCAGTATTTT
TRBD2,NA,TRBJ2-1,TRBV14,CASSQLAGYNEQFF,TGTGCCAGCAGCCAACTAGCGGGTTACAATGAGCAGTTCTTC
TRBD2,NA,TRBJ2-3,TRBV6-2/TRBV6-3,CASSSERETSTDTQYF,TGTGCCAGCAGTAGTGAGCGGGAGACGAGCACAGATACGCAGTATTTT
NA,NA,TRBJ2-3,TRBV11-2,CASLREGGGTDTQYF,TGTGCCAGCTTACGAGAAGGGGGGGGCACAGATACGCAGTATTTT
TRBD1,NA,TRBJ2-1,TRBV10-3,CAIGEGQGAPGEQFF,TGTGCCATCGGAGAGGGACAGGGGGCGCCGGGAGAGCAGTTCTTC
TRBD1,NA,TRBJ2-6,TRBV6-5,CASSYAAGGDVLTF,TGTGCCAGCAGTTACGCTGCAGGGGGTGACGTCCTGACTTTC
TRBD1,NA,TRBJ1-2,TRBV24-1,CATSDPTGGVEGYTF,TGTGCCACCAGTGATCCAACAGGGGGCGTCGAGGGCTACACCTTC
NA,NA,TRBJ2-1,TRBV11-2,CASSFTRNEQFF,TGTGCCAGCAGCTTCACACGCAATGAGCAGTTCTTC
TRBD2,NA,TRBJ2-5,TRBV10-3,CATRPLAAGTQYF,TGTGCCACACGCCCCCTAGCGGCTGGGACCCAGTACTTC
TRBD2,once,TRBJ2-7,TRBV3-1/TRBV3-2,CASSRTTSGRFYEQYF,TGTGCCAGCAGCCGAACCACTAGCGGGAGGTTCTACGAGCAGTACTTC
NA,NA,TRBJ2-1,TRBV9,CASSVAGGAGAEQFF,TGTGCCAGCAGCGTAGCAGGGGGCGCGGGGGCTGAGCAGTTCTTC
NA,few,TRBJ1-1,TRBV5-5,CASSLGRQNTEAFF,TGTGCCAGCAGCTTAGGCCGACAGAACACTGAAGCTTTCTTT
NA,NA,TRBJ1-2,TRBV5-5,CASSLVVGDPRYGYTF,TGTGCCAGCAGCTTGGTGGTCGGGGATCCTAGGTATGGCTACACCTTC
NA,NA,TRBJ2-3,TRBV14,CASSQERQSTDTQYF,TGTGCCAGCAGCCAAGAGAGACAGAGCACAGATACGCAGTATTTT
TRBD2,NA,TRBJ2-7,TRBV7-8,CASSLGSSGSYEQYF,TGTGCCAGCAGCTTAGGATCTAGCGGGAGCTACGAGCAGTACTTC
TRBD2,NA,TRBJ2-5,TRBV4-2,CASSRKAGGGETQYF,TGTGCCAGCAGCCGAAAAGCGGGAGGGGGAGAGACCCAGTACTTC
NA,NA,TRBJ2-3,TRBV19,CASRLGGLGAGVPDTQYF,TGTGCCAGTAGACTAGGGGGCCTCGGAGCGGGAGTACCAGATACGCAGTATTTT
TRBD1,NA,TRBJ1-5,TRBV19,CASSVDRPSNQPQHF,TGTGCCAGTAGTGTGGACAGGCCTAGCAATCAGCCCCAGCATTTT
TRBD1,NA,TRBJ1-6,TRBV5-6,CASSLAEGAVAPLHF,TGTGCCAGCAGCTTGGCCGAGGGGGCGGTGGCACCCCTCCACTTT
NA,NA,TRBJ1-4,TRBV29-1,CSVEGSQEKLFF,TGCAGCGTTGAAGGTTCTCAGGAAAAACTGTTTTTT
NA,NA,TRBJ1-1,TRBV9,CASSLTGRTEAFF,TGTGCCAGCAGCTTAACGGGGAGGACTGAAGCTTTCTTT
NA,NA,TRBJ1-5,TRBV19,CASSTRDNFSNQPQHF,TGTGCCAGTAGTACCCGGGACAACTTTAGCAATCAGCCCCAGCATTTT